This TCR beta chain was sequenced in a study of shared clonotypes between healthy human individuals (dated by TCRdb to about 2020). At the level of the whole study: The cohort included a few men and two women between 18 and 49 years of age. Different laboratories and diverse techniques were used to prepare libraries and sequence TCR repertoires, to increase sequencing depth and limit assay-specific biases. Leukapheresis yielded between about 0.85 and 10 billion PBMCs per donor. For each donor, three plates each were used for CD4 naive and CD4 memory, two plates were used for CD8 naive, and one plate was used for CD8 memory. To estimate repertoire size and how much clonotype sharing occurs between individuals, the study deeply sequenced the blood TCR repertoires of about five healthy adults. The full study reports these points: Compared with non-shared clonotypes, clonotypes shared by all four sorted-subset donors had higher generation probabilities. Only blood was sampled, and tissue TCR repertoires likely differ from those in blood. The small number of donors limited the genetic and exposure-history diversity represented. Approximately 5% of naive CD4, around 4% of naive CD8, around 2.3% of memory CD4, and 0.4% of memory CD8 clonotypes were shared across four donors. Incomplete sequencing was indicated by rarefaction of sorted-subset datasets, despite the large sequencing depth. Pairwise subsampling indicated that sequencing depth was expected to affect the degree of clonotype sharing among donors. Naive subsets generally had larger estimated clonotype richness than memory subsets did.

Using the deep immunoSEQ assay, TCR CDR3 regions were amplified from genomic DNA by multiplex PCR. Extracted genomic DNA from each cell subset was spread evenly across all wells of several immunoSEQ 96-well plates, with each plate serving as a replicate. For sorted subsets, roughly 200 ng genomic DNA, equal to tens of thousands of T cell genomes, was loaded into each replicate PCR. Purified libraries were quantified with a Qubit 3.0 fluorometer, sized on a Bioanalyzer 2100, and re-quantified with the KAPA Library Quantification kit. Every immunoSEQ 96-well plate was sequenced on a dedicated single-read 150-cycle Illumina NextSeq 550 flow cell. The original pipeline was this. Because only junctional sequences without quality scores were contained in the immunoSEQ output, filtering matching that applied to full-length reads could not be performed. To assign V/J genes and CDR3, sequences were annotated against IMGT germline references using PyIR, a Python wrapper for IgBLAST v1.9. Reads were filtered out if the reads had weak V/J assignments (E-value above 1e-6), no CDR3, stop codons, out-of-frame junctions, or ambiguous translated residues. V3J clonotypes were defined as sequences sharing the same inferred V gene, J gene, and CDR3 amino acid sequence. To compute the percentage overlap between repertoires, the number of shared unique clonotypes was divided by the size of the smaller repertoire. Richness of each repertoire was evaluated using RTK rarefaction, the Chao1 estimator, and Recon v2.1 estimates of unobserved clonotypes. For all TCRbeta clonotypes obtained by the gDNA method from several donors, generation probabilities were computed with OLGA. TCRdb mirrors the immuneACCESS table, restricted to in-frame sequences. Some clones are absent from its copies; in checked studies, under half trace to an unresolved V gene, and the reason for the others is unknown. V and J calls plus clone size are reproduced from that table; the DNA served to infer D and trimming. This sample gives roughly 1,500,000 clones in total; 95% to 99% of them show up just once. 0.4% to 0.45% of the sample belongs to the ten largest clones.

V and J are truncated by 4 bases and 7 bases respectively, leaving an intervening sequence of 11 bases. The CDR3 holds 13 amino acids from the cysteine to the phenylalanine. The retained sequence is limited to the CDR3, 39 bases, with the frame set at the first base. The CDR1 and CDR2 encoded by the germline V gene are SGDLS and YYNGEE. Healthy HIV-negative adults with no recently reported acute infections or vaccinations were included as donors. Only Caucasian adults living in Nashville, Tennessee, USA were represented among the donors. CD4+ T cells were enriched by magnetic negative selection; naive cells were then positively selected on CD45RA, and the negative fraction formed the memory subset. Blood was collected by leukapheresis, and PBMCs were isolated by Ficoll-Histopaque density gradient centrifugation and then cryopreserved in liquid nitrogen vapor phase. Analytical flow cytometry was used to check the purity and quantity of each magnetically sorted T cell population. Each sorted fraction had its genomic DNA isolated and then quantified by UV absorbance on a Nanodrop 2000c.

About this clone itself: Its target antigen remains unknown. There are no base qualities to consult, and no much larger clone falls within one base.

This TCR was recovered from a man aged 30-40 years in good health. What was sequenced was naive CD4+ T cells sorted from blood. The cell subset or site label here, explained by the study, means: CD45RA+ positively selected. In this chain, TRBV9 is recombined with TRBJ2-2, with no D gene named confidently. CDR3 sequence: CASSPFRGGELFF. The nucleotides read TGTGCCAGCAGCCCCTTCCGAGGCGGGGAGCTGTTTTTT.